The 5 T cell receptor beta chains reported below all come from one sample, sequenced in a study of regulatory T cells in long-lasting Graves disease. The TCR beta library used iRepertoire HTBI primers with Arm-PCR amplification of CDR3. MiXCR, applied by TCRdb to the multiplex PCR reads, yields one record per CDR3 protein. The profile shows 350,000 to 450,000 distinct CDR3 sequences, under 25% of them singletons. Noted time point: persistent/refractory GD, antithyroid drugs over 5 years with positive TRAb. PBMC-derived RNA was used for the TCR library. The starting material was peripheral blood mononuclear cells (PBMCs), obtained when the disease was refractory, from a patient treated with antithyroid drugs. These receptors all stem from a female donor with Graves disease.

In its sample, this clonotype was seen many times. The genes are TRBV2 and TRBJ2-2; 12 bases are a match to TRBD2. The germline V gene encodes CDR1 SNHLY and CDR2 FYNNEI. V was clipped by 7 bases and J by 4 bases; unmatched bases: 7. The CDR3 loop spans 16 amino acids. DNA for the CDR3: TGTGCCAGCACCGGACTAGCGGGGCTCCGCACCGGGGAGCTGTTTTTT. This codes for CASTGLAGLRTGELFF.

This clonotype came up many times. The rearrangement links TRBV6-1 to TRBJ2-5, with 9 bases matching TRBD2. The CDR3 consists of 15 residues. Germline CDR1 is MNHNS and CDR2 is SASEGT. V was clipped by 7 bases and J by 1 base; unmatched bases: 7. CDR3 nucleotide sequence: TGTGCCAGCAATCAGCTAGCGGGGACCCAAGAGACCCAGTACTTC. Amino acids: CASNQLAGTQETQYF.

DNA of the CDR3: TGTGCCAGCAGTTTAAGCGAATGGAGGTTGGTTGGCAAAAACATTCAGTACTTC. It translates to CASSLSEWRLVGKNIQYF. This chain connects TRBV28 to TRBJ2-4, with a tentative D call TRBD2 (5 bases). Germline-derived CDR1 and CDR2 are MDHEN and SYDVKM. The CDR3 sequence is 18 residues long. Trimming pared 2 bases from V and 3 bases from J, leaving 20 bases between. Drawing the rest from reference TRBV28 and TRBJ2-4, the complete variable domain is DVKVTQSSRYLVKRTGEKVFLECVQDMDHENMFWYRQDPGLGLRLIYFSYDVKMKEKGDIPEGYSVSREKKERFSLILESASTNQTSMYLCASSLSEWRLVGKNIQYFGAGTRLSVL.

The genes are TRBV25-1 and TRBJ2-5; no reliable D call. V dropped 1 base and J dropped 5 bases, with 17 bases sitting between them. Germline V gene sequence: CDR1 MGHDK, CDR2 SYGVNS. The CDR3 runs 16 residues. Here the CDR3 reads CASSEFGTPNRETQYF. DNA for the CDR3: TGTGCCAGCAGTGAATTCGGAACACCGAATCGGGAGACCCAGTACTTC. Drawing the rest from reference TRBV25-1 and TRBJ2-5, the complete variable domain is EADIYQTPRYLVIGTGKKITLECSQTMGHDKMYWYQQDPGMELHLIHYSYGVNSTEKGDLSSESTVSRIRTEHFPLTLESARPSHTSQYLCASSEFGTPNRETQYFGPGTRLLVL.

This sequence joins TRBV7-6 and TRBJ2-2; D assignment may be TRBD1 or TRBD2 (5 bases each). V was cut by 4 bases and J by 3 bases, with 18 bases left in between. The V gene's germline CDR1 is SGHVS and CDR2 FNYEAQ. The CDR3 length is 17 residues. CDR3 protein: CASSYKRGGHDTGELFF. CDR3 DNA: TGTGCCAGCAGCTACAAGAGGGGCGGTCATGACACCGGGGAGCTGTTTTTT.